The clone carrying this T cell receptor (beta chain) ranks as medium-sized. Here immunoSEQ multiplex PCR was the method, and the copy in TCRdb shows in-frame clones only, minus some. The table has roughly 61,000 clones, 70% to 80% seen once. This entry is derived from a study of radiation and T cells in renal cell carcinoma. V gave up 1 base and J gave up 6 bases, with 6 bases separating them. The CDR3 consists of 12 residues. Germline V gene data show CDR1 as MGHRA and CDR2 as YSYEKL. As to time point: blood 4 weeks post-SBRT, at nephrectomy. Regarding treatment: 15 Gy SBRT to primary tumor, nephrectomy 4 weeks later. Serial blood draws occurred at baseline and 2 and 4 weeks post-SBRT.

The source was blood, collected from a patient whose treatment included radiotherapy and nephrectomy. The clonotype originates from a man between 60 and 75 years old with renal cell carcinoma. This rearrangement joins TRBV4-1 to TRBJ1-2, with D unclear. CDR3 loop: CASSQGTHGYTF. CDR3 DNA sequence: TGCGCCAGCAGCCAAGGAACTCATGGCTACACCTTC.